This TCR beta chain is from a study of memory CD4+ T cells and cytomegalovirus serostatus. On the study more broadly: Donors were healthy Belgian adults, 8 to 10 CMV seropositive and about two dozen seronegative.

Germline CDR1 and CDR2: MNHNY and SVGAGI (reference sequence). The V and J ends lost 6 bases and 7 bases respectively, with 18 bases between them. The CDR3 runs 14 residues. Clones were sequenced by immunoSEQ multiplex PCR, and TCRdb holds only the in-frame ones, with some missing. The repertoire has 45,000 to 55,000 clones, just over 75% of them found once; the top ten carry under 2%. The sort gate was single viable CD3+CD4+CD8-CD45RO+ cells for memory CD4+ T cells. This sequence was found in an adult in good health and CMV-seronegative. Sequenced material: memory CD4+ T cells from blood. The chain couples TRBV6-6 to TRBJ1-2, with a weak D call TRBD1 (5 bases). CDR3 loop: CASSLTPGQSGYTF. The CDR3 coding sequence is TGTGCCAGCAGCCTCACTCCAGGGCAGAGTGGCTACACCTTC.